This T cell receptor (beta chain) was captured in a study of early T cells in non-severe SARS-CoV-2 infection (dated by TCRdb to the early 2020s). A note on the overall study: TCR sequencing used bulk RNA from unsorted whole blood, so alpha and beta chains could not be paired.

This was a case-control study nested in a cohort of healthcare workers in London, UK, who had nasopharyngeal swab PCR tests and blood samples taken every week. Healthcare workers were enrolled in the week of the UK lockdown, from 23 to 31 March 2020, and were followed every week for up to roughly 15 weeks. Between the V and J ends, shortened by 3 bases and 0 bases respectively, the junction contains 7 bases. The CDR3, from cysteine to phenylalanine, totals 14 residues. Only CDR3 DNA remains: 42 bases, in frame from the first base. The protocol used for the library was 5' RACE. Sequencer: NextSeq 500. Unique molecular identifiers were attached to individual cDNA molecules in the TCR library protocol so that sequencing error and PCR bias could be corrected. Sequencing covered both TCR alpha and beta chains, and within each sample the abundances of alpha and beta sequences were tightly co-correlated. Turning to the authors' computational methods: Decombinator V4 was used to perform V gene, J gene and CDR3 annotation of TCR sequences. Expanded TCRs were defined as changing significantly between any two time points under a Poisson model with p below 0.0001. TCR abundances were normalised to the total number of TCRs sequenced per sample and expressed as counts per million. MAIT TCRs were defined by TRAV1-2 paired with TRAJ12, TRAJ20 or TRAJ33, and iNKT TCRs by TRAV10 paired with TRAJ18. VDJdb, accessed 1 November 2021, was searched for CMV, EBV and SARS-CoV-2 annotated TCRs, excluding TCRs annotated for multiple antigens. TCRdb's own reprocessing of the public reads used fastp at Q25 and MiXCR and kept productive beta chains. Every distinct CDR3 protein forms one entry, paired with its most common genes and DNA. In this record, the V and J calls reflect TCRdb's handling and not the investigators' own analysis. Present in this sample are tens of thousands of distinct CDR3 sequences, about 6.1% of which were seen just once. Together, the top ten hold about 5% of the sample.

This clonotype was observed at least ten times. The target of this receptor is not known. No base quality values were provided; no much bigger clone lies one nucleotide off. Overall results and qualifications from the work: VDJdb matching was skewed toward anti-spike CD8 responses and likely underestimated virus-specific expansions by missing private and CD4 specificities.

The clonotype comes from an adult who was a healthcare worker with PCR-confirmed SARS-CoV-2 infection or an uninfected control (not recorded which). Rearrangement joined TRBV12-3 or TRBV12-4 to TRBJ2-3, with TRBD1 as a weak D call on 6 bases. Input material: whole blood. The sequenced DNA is TGTGCCAGCAGTTTTAGGGGGAGCACAGATACGCAGTATTTT. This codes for CASSFRGSTDTQYF.